This entry describes one T cell receptor beta chain. The antigen remains undetermined. Of the isolated RNA, all was reverse transcribed, and so the sequenced material was expressed TCRB transcripts. Profiled with immunoSEQ multiplex PCR; TCRdb holds only in-frame clones, not every one. Among about 160,000 clones listed, around 8.4% were seen once. This specimen belongs to a study of beta chain features in type 1 diabetes. Using CD45RO/CCR7/CD25/CD127/CD95/CD27, CD4+ naive, central memory, regulatory and stem cell-like memory cells were sorted. General study findings and limits: For Type 1 diabetes patients, all four CD4+ subsets carried TCRB CDR3s that were moderately but significantly shorter. More deletions and fewer insertions at VDJ junctions were seen in type 1 diabetes patients. Any role of HLA type in TCRB rearrangement remained unresolved here. PCR could preferentially amplify shorter templates, alike in patients and controls.

CDR3 length: 15 residues. V lost 5 bases, J lost 3 bases, and 13 bases lay in between. Germline lookup yields CDR1 SGHTA and CDR2 FQGNSA. Specimen: central memory CD4+ T cells from blood. The V gene is TRBV7-2, the J gene TRBJ2-2; TRBD2 might be the D (5 bases). This receptor was identified in a woman between 18 and 29 years old with type 1 diabetes. CDR3 nucleotides: TGTGCCAGCAGCCCGACTGGACTGCACACCGGGGAGCTGTTTTTT. It specifies CASSPTGLHTGELFF.